This TCR beta chain was obtained from a study of neoadjuvant anti-PD-1 for oral cavity cancer. Assay: immunoSEQ multiplex PCR; the TCRdb copy retains only in-frame clones and omits some. This table holds about 14,000 clones, 66% found once. The V and J ends lost 2 bases and 0 bases respectively, with 11 bases between them. Germline values: CDR1 SGHNT, CDR2 YYREEE (reference sequence). The CDR3 is made up of 15 amino acids. These newly diagnosed stage II-IVA oral cavity squamous cell carcinoma patients had no prior systemic or radiation treatment. Patients had HPV-negative, locally advanced oral cavity squamous cell carcinoma.

This specimen was PBMCs, taken before nivolumab (anti-PD-1) treatment. The chain combines TRBV5-4 with TRBJ1-2; D remains ambiguous. The origin of this receptor is a person between 40 and 80 years old with oral cavity squamous cell carcinoma. The DNA of the CDR3 is TGTGCCAGCAGCTTCGGACGGTCAGCTAACTATGGCTACACCTTC. Encoded protein: CASSFGRSANYGYTF.